A selection of T cell receptor beta chains follows, all from one sample in a study of blood T cell repertoires in COVID-19. This table comes from immunoSEQ multiplex PCR, and its TCRdb copy is limited to in-frame clones, with some not included. The repertoire holds about 490,000 clones, 70% to 90% seen once, with more than 3% in the top ten. The specimen was peripheral blood. The receptors were gathered from a human donor in a cohort sampled during active COVID-19. CDR3s include the opening cysteine and the closing phenylalanine or tryptophan. The D gene is left open where the match is weak. The listing skips clone size in some rows; elsewhere it reads once, few, many or a size class.

abundance | j_gene | d_gene | v_gene | CDR3nt | CDR3aa
- | TRBJ1-1 | - | TRBV9 | TGTGCCAGCAGCGCCGGTCCCGGGGACACTGAAGCTTTCTTT | CASSAGPGDTEAFF
- | TRBJ2-5 | TRBD1 | TRBV19 | TGTGCCAGTAGTAAAGGACAGGGGGCTCGAGAGACCCAGTACTTC | CASSKGQGARETQYF
- | TRBJ2-3 | TRBD2 | TRBV9 | TGTGCCAGCAGCGATCCCTGGCGGGAGGCGAGCACAGATACGCAGTATTTT | CASSDPWREASTDTQYF
- | TRBJ1-1 | - | TRBV6-5 | TGTGCCAGCAGTATCAACAGGGTATCGGAAGCTTTCTTT | CASSINRVSEAFF
- | TRBJ1-1 | - | TRBV5-6 | TGTGCCAGCAGCTCCAGGGTCAGGATTTGGAACACTGAAGCTTTCTTT | CASSSRVRIWNTEAFF
few | TRBJ2-3 | - | TRBV28 | TGTGCCAGCAGTTTCGGGGGTGTGGCAGATACGCAGTATTTT | CASSFGGVADTQYF
- | TRBJ1-3 | TRBD1 | TRBV19 | TGTGCCAGTAGTCGCCAGGGGGCATTTGGAAACACCATATATTTT | CASSRQGAFGNTIYF
- | TRBJ1-3 | - | TRBV5-1 | TGCGCCAGCAGCAAAGGACAAACCTCTGGAAACACCATATATTTT | CASSKGQTSGNTIYF
- | TRBJ1-5 | - | TRBV6-5 | TGTGCCAGCCTGACAGGAAGGGGTCAGCCCCAGCATTTT | CASLTGRGQPQHF
- | TRBJ1-1 | TRBD1 | TRBV28 | TGTGCCAGCACCAAGGACAGGGGCACTGAAGCTTTCTTT | CASTKDRGTEAFF
few | TRBJ1-3 | - | TRBV6-5 | TGTGCCAGCACCACGGGGGTATCTTCTGGAAACACCATATATTTT | CASTTGVSSGNTIYF
- | TRBJ2-7 | TRBD1 | TRBV15 | TGTGCCACCAGCAAACGACAGGGATTCGACGAGCAGTACTTC | CATSKRQGFDEQYF
- | TRBJ1-5 | TRBD1 | TRBV19 | TGTGCCAGTACCTACCAAACAGGGGCGAATCAGCCCCAGCATTTT | CASTYQTGANQPQHF
- | TRBJ2-1 | TRBD2 | TRBV6-6 | TGTGCCAGCACCAAGCGGGAGTACAATGAGCAGTTCTTC | CASTKREYNEQFF
many | TRBJ1-5 | - | TRBV4-2 | TGTGCCAGCAGCCCTCGATGGGTCGCGGTTCAGCCCCAGCATTTT | CASSPRWVAVQPQHF
- | TRBJ1-3 | - | TRBV14 | TGTGCCAGCAGCGACCTACGGACTATATTTGGAAACACCATATATTTT | CASSDLRTIFGNTIYF
- | TRBJ2-5 | TRBD2 | TRBV9 | TGTGCCAGCAGCGTATCGTTAGCGGGAGGGACCCAGTACTTC | CASSVSLAGGTQYF
- | TRBJ2-1 | - | TRBV21-1 | TGTGCCAGCAGCAAAAATCGTCCCGACAGCTACAATGAGCAGTTCTTC | CASSKNRPDSYNEQFF
- | TRBJ2-3 | TRBD2 | TRBV19 | TGTGCCAGTAGTACCGTACTTAGCGGGAGGGCAGATACGCAGTATTTT | CASSTVLSGRADTQYF
- | TRBJ2-2 | - | TRBV9 | TGTGCCAGCAGCGGACCCCTAGGGGCCGGGGAGCTGTTTTTT | CASSGPLGAGELFF
once | TRBJ1-2 | TRBD1 | TRBV2 | TGTGCCAGCAGTGCTCAGACAGGGGGCTATGGCTACACCTTC | CASSAQTGGYGYTF
- | TRBJ2-1 | - | TRBV19 | TGTGCCAGTACGGGCGGGAATTACAATGAGCAGTTCTTC | CASTGGNYNEQFF
once | TRBJ2-1 | TRBD2 | TRBV7-3 | TGTGCCAGCAGCTCCCGGACTAGCGGGAGGTCCTACAATGAGCAGTTCTTC | CASSSRTSGRSYNEQFF
- | TRBJ1-2 | TRBD1 | TRBV5-1 | TGCGCCAGCAGCCCGGGGACAGGGGGAATTCCCGGCTACACCTTC | CASSPGTGGIPGYTF
- | TRBJ1-1 | TRBD1 | TRBV29-1 | TGCAGCGCCCGACAGGGGGGAAACACTGAAGCTTTCTTT | CSARQGGNTEAFF
- | TRBJ2-3 | TRBD2 | TRBV5-1 | TGCGCCAGCAGCTCCACTGGGACTAGCGGTAGCACAGATACGCAGTATTTT | CASSSTGTSGSTDTQYF
- | TRBJ1-1 | TRBD1 | TRBV11-2 | TGTGCCAGCAGCTTAGTCGGGTTGTGGGGACAGAGAATGAACACTGAAGCTTTCTTT | CASSLVGLWGQRMNTEAFF
many | TRBJ2-5 | - | TRBV5-4 | TGTGCCAGCAGCCCACGCCTGGCCAGCCAAGAGACCCAGTACTTC | CASSPRLASQETQYF
once | TRBJ1-5 | - | TRBV12-3/TRBV12-4 | TGTGCCAGCAGTTTAAAGGGGAATCAGCCCCAGCATTTT | CASSLKGNQPQHF